This passage covers 13 T cell receptor beta chains from one sample sequenced in a study of T-cell memory formation after mild COVID-19. MiXCR, run by TCRdb on the 5' RACE reads, gives a single entry per CDR3 protein. Of 350,000 to 500,000 distinct CDR3 sequences detected, less than 25% appear once; the ten largest clones hold about an eighth. Sequences were obtained from PBMCs or a T cell subset sorted from them (not recorded which). These receptor sequences come from an adult woman who had mild COVID-19 (a few samples of this study predate the infection). Cell type and time point are not known.

V gene TRBV5-1 combines with J gene TRBJ1-2, with TRBD1 matching over 8 bases. CDR3 length: 12 residues. Per the germline V gene, CDR1 is SGHRS and CDR2 is YFSETQ. The V gene end was trimmed by 4 bases and the J gene end by 7 bases; junction bases not matched to a gene: 3. In nucleotides, the CDR3 is TGCGCCAGCAGCCCACAGGGGGTTGGCTACACCTTC. It yields the protein CASSPQGVGYTF.

This clonotype was seen at least ten times. This chain connects TRBV12-3 or TRBV12-4 to TRBJ2-7; no firm D call. V gave up 3 bases and J gave up 6 bases, with 9 bases separating them. The CDR3 sequence is 12 residues long. The CDR3 reads CASSFYLGEQYF. DNA of the CDR3: TGTGCCAGCAGTTTCTATTTGGGCGAGCAGTACTTC.

A few counts support this clonotype. The chain carries TRBV12-3 or TRBV12-4 and TRBJ2-2; tentative D call: TRBD2 (5 bases). This CDR3 is 15 amino acids long. The V and J ends lost 3 bases and 2 bases respectively, with 10 bases between them. The chain's CDR3 is CASSFPSGNTGELFF. CDR3 DNA: TGTGCCAGCAGTTTCCCGAGCGGTAACACCGGGGAGCTGTTTTTT.

In its sample, this clonotype was seen a few times. V and J are TRBV6-2 or TRBV6-3 and TRBJ1-1, with TRBD1 as a possible D gene (5 bases). Germline V gene sequence: CDR1 MNHEY, CDR2 SVGEGT. CDR3 length: 14 amino acids. V was shortened by 6 bases and J by 1 base, with 12 bases between the two germline ends. In nucleotides, the CDR3 is TGTGCCAGCAGCCCTAGTAGGGGGAACACTGAAGCTTTCTTT. It is translated as CASSPSRGNTEAFF.

The chain joins TRBV5-1 to TRBJ2-5; D gene unclear. Per germline, CDR1 SGHRS and CDR2 YFSETQ. V was pared by 2 bases and J by 0 bases, with 5 bases between. This CDR3 comprises 13 residues. The DNA of the CDR3 is TGCGCCAGCAGCTTATGGTACCAAGAGACCCAGTACTTC. As protein: CASSLWYQETQYF.

The gene calls are TRBV12-3 or TRBV12-4 and TRBJ2-3; weak D call: TRBD1 (6 bases). With 4 bases removed from V and 3 bases from J, the gap between germline ends came to 14 bases. This CDR3 region has 15 residues. DNA for the CDR3: TGTGCCAGCAGTTCGACCGACAGGCGGACAGATACGCAGTATTTT. Amino acids: CASSSTDRRTDTQYF.

This sequence joins TRBV10-3 and TRBJ2-3, with 7 positions matching TRBD1. The CDR3 extends over 17 amino acids. Germline V lookup: CDR1 ENHRY, CDR2 SYGVKD. Trimming at V came to 2 bases and at J to 3 bases, leaving 11 bases not matched to a gene. The CDR3, as DNA: TGTGCCATCAGTGAGCCGCCCGACAGGGTGGATACAGATACGCAGTATTTT. This sequence encodes CAISEPPDRVDTDTQYF.

This sequence joins TRBV27 and TRBJ2-5, with 7 bases aligning to TRBD2. Unmatched junction bases numbered 1, after V lost 1 base and J lost 2 bases. Germline loops: CDR1 MNHEY, CDR2 SMNVEV (reference sequence). The length of the CDR3 is 14 residues. CDR3 coding DNA: TGTGCCAGCAGTTTATTCGGGGGGCAAGAGACCCAGTACTTC. Its protein is CASSLFGGQETQYF.

The sample holds a few counts of this clonotype. This chain connects TRBV15 to TRBJ2-5; 13 bases are a match to TRBD2. From germline, CDR1 is LNHNV and CDR2 YYDKDF (reference sequence). The CDR3 loop spans 16 amino acids. V was clipped by 3 bases and J by 5 bases; unmatched bases: 6. The CDR3 DNA is TGTGCCACCAGCAGCACTAGCGGGAGGGCCCAGGAGACCCAGTACTTC. Its translation: CATSSTSGRAQETQYF.

There are many counts of this clonotype. The chain couples TRBV20-1 to TRBJ2-7, with no clear D. Looked up from germline, CDR1 is DFQATT and CDR2 is SNEGSKA (reference sequence). This CDR3 region has 13 residues. Trimming shortened V by 0 bases and J by 3 bases, and 9 bases separated the two germline ends. The DNA of the CDR3 is TGCAGTGCTAGAGATAGCTGGAACTACGAGCAGTACTTC. Its protein is CSARDSWNYEQYF.

The J gene is TRBJ1-4, the V gene TRBV18; D gene ambiguous. The CDR3 runs 13 residues. V was trimmed by 9 bases and J by 6 bases, leaving 14 bases between them. The germline CDR1 and CDR2 sequences are KGHSH and LQKENI. Here the CDR3 reads CASCSGADEKLFF. The CDR3, as DNA: TGTGCCAGTTGCTCGGGCGCGGATGAAAAACTGTTTTTT.

The CDR3 spells CASSFAVEYTEAFF. The CDR3, as DNA: TGTGCCAGCAGCTTCGCGGTGGAGTACACTGAAGCTTTCTTT. The genes are TRBV7-2 and TRBJ1-1; no firm D call. V lost 3 bases and J lost 3, with 11 bases in between. Germline lookup yields CDR1 SGHTA and CDR2 FQGNSA. The CDR3 extends over 14 amino acids.

The chain links TRBV11-2 to TRBJ1-1; tentative D call: TRBD1 (5 bases). Trimming stripped 4 bases from V and 5 bases from J, with 14 bases between. Germline CDR1 and CDR2: SGHAT and FQNNGV. The CDR3 loop spans 14 amino acids. CDR3 residues: CASSYSSGRTEAFF. CDR3 sequence (DNA): TGTGCCAGCAGCTACTCCTCGGGACGGACTGAAGCTTTCTTT.